These 4 T cell receptor beta chains share one sample of origin, sequenced in a study of PD-1 blockade in classical Hodgkin lymphoma. Data came from immunoSEQ multiplex PCR; TCRdb stores just in-frame clones and leaves some out. This sample has 25,000 to 30,000 clones, with over 75% found just once. Time point here: cycle 4 day 1 (C4D1), after 5 to 7 weeks of nivolumab. All trial patients relapsed after autologous stem cell transplantation. The sequencing here drew on peripheral blood mononuclear cells (PBMCs), taken before the fourth cycle of nivolumab. These receptors all come from a human donor with classical Hodgkin lymphoma.

This clone was seen just once. V gene TRBV19 combines with J gene TRBJ2-3, with 9 nucleotides matching TRBD2. Germline CDR1 and CDR2: LNHDA and SQIVND (reference sequence). V shed 3 bases and J 2 bases; nucleotides not matched to a gene: 3. The CDR3 extends over 15 amino acids. The CDR3 coding sequence is TGTGCCAGTAGTATGTCTAGCGGGGCCACAGATACGCAGTATTTT. Protein sequence: CASSMSSGATDTQYF. The variable domain in full, completed from reference TRBV19 and TRBJ2-3, reads DGGITQSPKYLFRKEGQNVTLSCEQNLNHDAMYWYRQDPGQGLRLIYYSQIVNDFQKGDIAEGYSVSREKKESFPLTVTSAQKNPTAFYLCASSMSSGATDTQYFGPGTRLTVL.

The V and J genes are TRBV29-1 and TRBJ1-1; TRBD1 aligns across 7 bases. This CDR3 region has 13 residues. Trimming took 7 bases from V and 1 from J; bases not matched to a gene: 6. Germline-derived CDR1 and CDR2 are SQVTM and ANQGSEA. CDR3 sequence reads: CSAPGQWNTEAFF. The CDR3, as DNA: TGCAGCGCCCCGGGACAGTGGAACACTGAAGCTTTCTTT.

This clone appeared once. The chain is built from TRBV30 and TRBJ1-5; 7 bases align to TRBD1. Per the germline V gene, CDR1 is GTSNPN and CDR2 is SVGIG (reference sequence). The CDR3 has 14 residues. V was pared by 2 bases and J by 2 bases, with 3 bases of the junction left unmatched. The CDR3: CAWSRGQGNQPQHF. The CDR3 DNA follows: TGTGCCTGGAGTAGGGGGCAGGGCAATCAGCCCCAGCATTTT.

There are a few counts of this clone. This sequence joins TRBV6-6 and TRBJ2-2; TRBD1 agrees at 8 bases. CDR1 and CDR2 from the germline V gene are MNHNY and SVGAGI (reference sequence). Losses at the gene ends were 6 bases for V and 6 bases for J; bases not matched to a gene: 12. The length of the CDR3 is 16 residues. The CDR3 region is CASREPGQGKAGELFF. CDR3 coding DNA: TGTGCCAGCAGAGAACCAGGACAGGGAAAGGCCGGGGAGCTGTTTTTT.